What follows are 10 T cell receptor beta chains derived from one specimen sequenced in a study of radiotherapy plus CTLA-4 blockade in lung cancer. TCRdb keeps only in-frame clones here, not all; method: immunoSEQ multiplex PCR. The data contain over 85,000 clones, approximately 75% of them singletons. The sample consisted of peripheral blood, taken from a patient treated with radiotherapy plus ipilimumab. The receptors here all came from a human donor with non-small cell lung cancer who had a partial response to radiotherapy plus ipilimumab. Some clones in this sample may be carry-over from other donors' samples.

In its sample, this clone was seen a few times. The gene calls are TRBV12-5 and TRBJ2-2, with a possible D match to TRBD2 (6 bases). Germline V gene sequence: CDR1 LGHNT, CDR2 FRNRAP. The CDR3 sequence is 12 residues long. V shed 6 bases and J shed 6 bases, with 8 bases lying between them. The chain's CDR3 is CASGTGAGELFF. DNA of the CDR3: TGTGCTAGTGGAACGGGGGCCGGGGAGCTGTTTTTT.

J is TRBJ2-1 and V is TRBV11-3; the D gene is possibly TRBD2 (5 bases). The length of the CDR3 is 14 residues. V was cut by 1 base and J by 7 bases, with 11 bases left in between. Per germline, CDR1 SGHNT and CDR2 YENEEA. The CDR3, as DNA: TGTGCCAGCAGCTTAGCGGGATTCGGAAATGAGCAGTTCTTC. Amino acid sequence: CASSLAGFGNEQFF.

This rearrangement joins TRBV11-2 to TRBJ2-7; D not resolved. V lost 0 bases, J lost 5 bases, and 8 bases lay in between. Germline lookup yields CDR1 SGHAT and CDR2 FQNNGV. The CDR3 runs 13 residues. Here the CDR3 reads CASSLDRHNEQYF. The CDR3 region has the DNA TGTGCCAGCAGCTTAGATAGACACAACGAGCAGTACTTC.

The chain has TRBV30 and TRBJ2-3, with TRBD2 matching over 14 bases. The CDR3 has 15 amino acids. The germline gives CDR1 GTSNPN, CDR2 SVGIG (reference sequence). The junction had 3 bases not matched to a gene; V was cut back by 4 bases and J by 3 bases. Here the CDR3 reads CAWKRLAGGTDTQYF. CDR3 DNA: TGTGCCTGGAAGAGACTAGCGGGAGGGACAGATACGCAGTATTTT.

CDR3 sequence: CASRAGTGVGTQYF. The CDR3 DNA reads TGTGCCAGCAGGGCAGGGACGGGAGTGGGGACCCAGTACTTC. The rearrangement joins TRBV2 to TRBJ2-5; D perhaps matches TRBD2 (6 bases). The CDR3 consists of 14 residues. Deletions cut 6 bases from V and 7 bases from J, with 18 bases between. Germline V CDR1 and CDR2: SNHLY, FYNNEI.

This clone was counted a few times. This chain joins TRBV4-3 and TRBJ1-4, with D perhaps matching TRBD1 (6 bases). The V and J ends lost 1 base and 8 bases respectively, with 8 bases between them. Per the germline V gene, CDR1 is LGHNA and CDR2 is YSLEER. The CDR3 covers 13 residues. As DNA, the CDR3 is TGCGCCAGCAGCCAAGTAGGGGGAGAAAAACTGTTTTTT. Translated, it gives CASSQVGGEKLFF.

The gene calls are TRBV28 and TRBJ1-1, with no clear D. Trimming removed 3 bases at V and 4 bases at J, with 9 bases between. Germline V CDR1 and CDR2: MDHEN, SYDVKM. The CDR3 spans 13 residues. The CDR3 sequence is CASSLERGTEAFF. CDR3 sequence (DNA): TGTGCCAGCAGTTTGGAACGAGGCACTGAAGCTTTCTTT.

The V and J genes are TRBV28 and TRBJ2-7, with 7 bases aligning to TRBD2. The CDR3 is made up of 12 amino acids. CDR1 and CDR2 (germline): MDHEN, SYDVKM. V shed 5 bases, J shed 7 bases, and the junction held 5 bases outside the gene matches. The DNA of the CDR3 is TGTGCCAGCAGTAGGGAGGGGTGGGAGCAGTACTTC. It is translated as CASSREGWEQYF.

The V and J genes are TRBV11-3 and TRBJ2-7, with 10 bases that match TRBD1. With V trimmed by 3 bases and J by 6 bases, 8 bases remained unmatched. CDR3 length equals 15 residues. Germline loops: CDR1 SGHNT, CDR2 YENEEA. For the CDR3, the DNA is TGTGCCAGCAGCTTGAGCTCCGGGACAGGGGCCGAGCAGTACTTC. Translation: CASSLSSGTGAEQYF.

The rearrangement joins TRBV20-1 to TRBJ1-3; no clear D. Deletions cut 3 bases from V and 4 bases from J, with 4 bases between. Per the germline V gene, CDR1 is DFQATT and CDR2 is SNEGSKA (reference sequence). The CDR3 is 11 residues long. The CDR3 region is CSASLGNTIYF. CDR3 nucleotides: TGCAGTGCTAGTCTGGGAAACACCATATATTTT.